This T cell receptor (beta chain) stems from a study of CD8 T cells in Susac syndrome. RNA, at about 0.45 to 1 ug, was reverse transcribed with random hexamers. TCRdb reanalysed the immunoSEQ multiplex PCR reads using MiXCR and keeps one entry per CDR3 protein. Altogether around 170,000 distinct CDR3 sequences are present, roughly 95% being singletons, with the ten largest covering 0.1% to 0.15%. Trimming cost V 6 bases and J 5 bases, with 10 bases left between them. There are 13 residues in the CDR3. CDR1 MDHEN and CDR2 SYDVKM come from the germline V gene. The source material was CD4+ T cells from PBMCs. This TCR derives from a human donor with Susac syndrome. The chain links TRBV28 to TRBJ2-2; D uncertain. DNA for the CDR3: TGTGCCAGCAGCCGTCTAGAAACCGGGGAGCTGTTTTTT. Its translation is CASSRLETGELFF.